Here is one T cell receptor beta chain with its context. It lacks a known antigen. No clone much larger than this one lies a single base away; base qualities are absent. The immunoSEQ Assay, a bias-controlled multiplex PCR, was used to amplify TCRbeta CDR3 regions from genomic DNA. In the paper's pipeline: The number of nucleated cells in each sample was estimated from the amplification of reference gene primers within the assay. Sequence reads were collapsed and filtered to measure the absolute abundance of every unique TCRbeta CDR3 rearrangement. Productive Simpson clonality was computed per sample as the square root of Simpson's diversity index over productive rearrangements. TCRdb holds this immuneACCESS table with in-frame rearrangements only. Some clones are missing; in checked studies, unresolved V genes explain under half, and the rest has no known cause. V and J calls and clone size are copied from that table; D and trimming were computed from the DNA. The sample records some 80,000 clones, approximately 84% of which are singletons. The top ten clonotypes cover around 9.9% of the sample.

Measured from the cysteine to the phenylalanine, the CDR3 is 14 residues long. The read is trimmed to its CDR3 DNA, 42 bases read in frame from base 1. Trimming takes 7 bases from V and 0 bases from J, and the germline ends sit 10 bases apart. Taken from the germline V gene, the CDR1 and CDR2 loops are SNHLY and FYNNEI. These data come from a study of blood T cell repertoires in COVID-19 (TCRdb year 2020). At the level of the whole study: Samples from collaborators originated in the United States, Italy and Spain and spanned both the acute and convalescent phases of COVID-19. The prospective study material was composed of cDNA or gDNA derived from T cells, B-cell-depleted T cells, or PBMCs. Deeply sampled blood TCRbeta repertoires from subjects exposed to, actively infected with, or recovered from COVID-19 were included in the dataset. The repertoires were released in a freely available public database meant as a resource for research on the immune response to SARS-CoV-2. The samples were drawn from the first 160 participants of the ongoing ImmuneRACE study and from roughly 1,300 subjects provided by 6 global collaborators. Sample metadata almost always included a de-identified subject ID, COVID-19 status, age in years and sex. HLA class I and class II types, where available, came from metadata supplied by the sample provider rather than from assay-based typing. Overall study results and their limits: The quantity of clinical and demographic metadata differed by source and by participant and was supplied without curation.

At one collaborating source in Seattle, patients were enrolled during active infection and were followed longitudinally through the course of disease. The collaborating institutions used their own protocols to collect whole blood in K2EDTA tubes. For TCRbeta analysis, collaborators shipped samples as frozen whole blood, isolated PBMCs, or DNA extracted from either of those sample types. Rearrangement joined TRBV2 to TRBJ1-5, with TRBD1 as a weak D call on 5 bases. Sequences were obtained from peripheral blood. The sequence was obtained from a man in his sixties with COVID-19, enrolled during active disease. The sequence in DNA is TGTGCCAGCAAAGGAGGGGTTAGCAATCAGCCCCAGCATTTT. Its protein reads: CASKGGVSNQPQHF.